The 14 T cell receptor beta chains below all came from one sample that was sequenced in a study of T cell changes during pregnancy in multiple sclerosis. Sequencing was performed with immunoSEQ multiplex PCR; in TCRdb, only in-frame clones are kept and a portion is missing. The sample yields 30,000 to 35,000 clones, just over 90% seen once. The sequenced sample was CD8+ T cells from peripheral blood mononuclear cells, obtained in the first trimester of pregnancy. These receptors were collected from a female donor with multiple sclerosis, enrolled in a pregnancy study.

This sequence joins TRBV27 and TRBJ2-1; no definite D call. CDR1 is MNHEY and CDR2 is SMNVEV in the germline V gene (reference sequence). CDR3 size: 11 residues. V lost 6 bases to trimming and J lost 6 bases, with 6 bases between them. The CDR3 DNA reads as TGTGCCAGCAGGACAATCAATGAGCAGTTCTTC. It yields the protein CASRTINEQFF.

The CDR3 is CASSARLAGGPTDTQYF. CDR3 coding DNA: TGTGCCAGCAGTGCCCGACTAGCGGGAGGGCCGACAGATACGCAGTATTTT. This chain links TRBV6-1 with TRBJ2-3, with 14 bases aligning to TRBD2. V lost 4 bases to trimming and J lost 3 bases; unmatched junction nucleotides: 6. CDR3 length: 17 amino acids. CDR1 is MNHNS and CDR2 is SASEGT in the germline V gene.

CDR3 nucleotides: TGTGCCACCAGCAGCCAAGGGGGCCGTCAGCCCCAGCATTTT. Translating it yields CATSSQGGRQPQHF. The gene calls are TRBV15 and TRBJ1-5; 7 bases are a match to TRBD1. The CDR3 spans 14 residues. J was trimmed by 6 bases and V by 3 bases; bases with no gene match: 5. CDR1 LNHNV and CDR2 YYDKDF come from the germline V gene (reference sequence).

The CDR3 protein is CASARGANYNEQFF. The CDR3 region has the DNA TGTGCCAGCGCGCGGGGGGCTAACTACAATGAGCAGTTCTTC. The V call is TRBV28, the J call TRBJ2-1; 8 positions match TRBD2. There are 14 residues in the CDR3. Germline V gene data show CDR1 as MDHEN and CDR2 as SYDVKM. Trimming removed 8 bases from V and 3 bases from J; junction bases left unmatched: 6.

This rearrangement joins TRBV15 to TRBJ2-5; D is undetermined. CDR1 and CDR2 from the germline V gene are LNHNV and YYDKDF (reference sequence). V lost 0 bases and J lost 1, with 9 bases in between. This CDR3 is built from 15 residues. The CDR3 sequence is CATSRDYNSQETQYF. For the CDR3, the DNA is TGTGCCACCAGCAGAGATTATAACAGCCAAGAGACCCAGTACTTC.

V gene TRBV10-3 combines with J gene TRBJ2-7, with D tentatively TRBD2 (5 bases). This CDR3 spans 12 amino acids. Germline CDR1 reads ENHRY; CDR2 reads SYGVKD. Trimming left V 8 bases short and J 7 bases short, with 15 bases between. DNA of the CDR3: TGTGCCATCGCCGCCGGGGTAGAGGAGCAGTACTTC. This translates into CAIAAGVEEQYF.

The genes are TRBV6-6 and TRBJ2-2; D is ambiguous. Trimming shortened V by 0 bases and J by 6 bases, and 5 bases separated the two germline ends. The germline V gene has CDR1 MNHNY and CDR2 SVGAGI (reference sequence). The CDR3 loop spans 13 amino acids. CDR3 loop: CASSYSAAGELFF. CDR3 DNA: TGTGCCAGCAGTTACTCGGCGGCCGGGGAGCTGTTTTTT.

The rearrangement uses TRBV6-5 and TRBJ2-3; D might be TRBD2 (6 bases). CDR1 and CDR2 from the germline V gene are MNHEY and SVGAGI. The germline V and J ends were trimmed by 10 bases and 2 bases, with 16 bases remaining between them. The CDR3 is 14 amino acids. The chain's CDR3 is CATTPGDFTDTQYF. The CDR3 DNA reads as TGTGCCACAACCCCCGGGGACTTCACAGATACGCAGTATTTT.

In its sample, this clone was seen once. The chain carries TRBV13 and TRBJ2-1; 10 bases align to TRBD2. CDR3 length: 16 residues. V lost 0 bases and J lost 8; bases outside the gene matches: 7. Germline V gives CDR1 PRHDT, CDR2 FYEKMQ (reference sequence). CDR3 in DNA: TGTGCCAGCAGCTTAGGGGGAACTAGCGGGACGCATGAGCAGTTCTTC. Protein product: CASSLGGTSGTHEQFF.

This clone was counted between two and nine times. The genes are TRBV25-1 and TRBJ2-7; 7 nucleotides align to TRBD1. CDR1 is MGHDK, CDR2 SYGVNS, per germline. The CDR3 totals 16 residues. Unmatched junction bases numbered 13, after V lost 4 bases and J lost 4 bases. DNA for the CDR3: TGTGCCAGCAGTGGGATCACGACAGGGAACCCTTACGAGCAGTACTTC. Translating it yields CASSGITTGNPYEQYF.

CDR3 coding DNA: TGTGCCAGCAGTCTCTTTACTACCGGGGAGCTGTTTTTT. Translating it yields CASSLFTTGELFF. The chain recombines TRBV28 with TRBJ2-2; D ambiguous. V was pared by 5 bases and J by 5 bases, with 9 bases between. This CDR3 has 13 amino acids. Per germline, CDR1 MDHEN and CDR2 SYDVKM.

On this clone itself: The same CDR3 arises from other DNA sequences in this sample as well. The chain's CDR3 is CASGGEGYEQYF. CDR3 bases: TGTGCCAGCGGGGGGGAGGGCTACGAGCAGTACTTC. The chain links TRBV2 to TRBJ2-7; 7 bases match TRBD2. The CDR3 totals 12 residues. CDR1 is SNHLY and CDR2 is FYNNEI in the germline V gene. The V and J ends lost 8 bases and 3 bases, in that order; junction bases with no gene match: 4.

This chain joins TRBV19 and TRBJ2-2, with D possibly being TRBD1 (6 bases). V lost 9 bases to trimming and J lost 9 bases, with 14 bases between them. Germline V gene data show CDR1 as LNHDA and CDR2 as SQIVND (reference sequence). There are 12 residues in the CDR3. CDR3 protein: CASKQGSRELFF. The CDR3 DNA reads as TGTGCCAGCAAACAGGGTTCCAGGGAGCTGTTTTTT.

This clone was counted once. J is TRBJ2-7 and V is TRBV18; 7 bases fit TRBD1. CDR1 is KGHSH and CDR2 is LQKENI in the germline V gene. V trimming: 6 bases; J trimming: 2 bases; junction bases outside the gene matches: 10. The CDR3 consists of 15 residues. The CDR3 nucleotides are TGTGCCAGCTCTCTCGAGGGACAGATTCCCTACGAGCAGTACTTC. This codes for CASSLEGQIPYEQYF.